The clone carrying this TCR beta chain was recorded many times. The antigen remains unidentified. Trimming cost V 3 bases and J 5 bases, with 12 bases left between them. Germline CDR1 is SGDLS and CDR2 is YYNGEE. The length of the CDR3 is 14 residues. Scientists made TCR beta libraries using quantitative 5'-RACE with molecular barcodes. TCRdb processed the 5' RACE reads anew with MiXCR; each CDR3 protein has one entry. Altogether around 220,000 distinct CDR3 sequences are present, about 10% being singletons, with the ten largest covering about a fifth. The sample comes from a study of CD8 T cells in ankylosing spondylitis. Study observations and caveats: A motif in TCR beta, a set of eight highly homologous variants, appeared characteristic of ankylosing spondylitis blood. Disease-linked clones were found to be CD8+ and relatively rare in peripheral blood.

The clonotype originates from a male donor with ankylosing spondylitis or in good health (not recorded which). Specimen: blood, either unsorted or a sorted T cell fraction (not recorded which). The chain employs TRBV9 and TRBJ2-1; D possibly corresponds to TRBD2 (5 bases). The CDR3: CASSARGTDNEQFF. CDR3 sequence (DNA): TGTGCCAGCAGCGCCCGGGGTACAGACAATGAGCAGTTCTTC.